A single sample gave rise to the 7 T cell receptor beta chains below, sequenced in a study of lymphopenia after photon versus proton radiotherapy. Method: immunoSEQ multiplex PCR; TCRdb's copy keeps in-frame clones and lacks some. Here the sample spans approximately 170,000 clones, around nine tenths being singletons. The starting material was peripheral blood, obtained from a patient treated with photon-based radiotherapy. Source of these receptors: a man aged 45-65 years with gastric cancer.

V usage is TRBV7-9 and J usage is TRBJ2-1; possible D gene TRBD1, 7 bases. Germline CDR1 reads SEHNR; CDR2 reads FQNEAQ (reference sequence). The CDR3 loop spans 13 amino acids. V lost 5 bases and J lost 8, with 13 bases in between. CDR3 in DNA: TGTGCCAGCAGCAACGACAGGGAGGATGAGCAGTTCTTC. Translation: CASSNDREDEQFF.

The CDR3 DNA reads TGTGCCACCAGCAGGGGACTAGCGGGAGGGCAGGAGACCCAGTACTTC. Translating it yields CATSRGLAGGQETQYF. The chain combines TRBV15 with TRBJ2-5; 16 nucleotides align to TRBD2. Per the germline V gene, CDR1 is LNHNV and CDR2 is YYDKDF (reference sequence). Unmatched junction bases numbered 3, after V lost 3 bases and J lost 5 bases. The CDR3 has 16 residues.

The chain is built from TRBV27 and TRBJ2-7, with D perhaps matching TRBD2 (5 bases). Germline values: CDR1 MNHEY, CDR2 SMNVEV (reference sequence). V was trimmed by 4 bases and J by 0 bases, leaving 13 bases between them. The length of the CDR3 is 15 residues. CDR3 in DNA: TGTGCCAGCAGTTCTCCATCTGCGGGCTCCTACGAGCAGTACTTC. It yields the protein CASSSPSAGSYEQYF.

The CDR3 protein is CASSPPTSGSETQYF. In nucleotides, the CDR3 is TGTGCCAGCAGTCCCCCCACTAGCGGGAGTGAGACCCAGTACTTC. This chain links TRBV2 with TRBJ2-5; TRBD2 agrees at 11 bases. This CDR3 contains 15 residues. Looked up from germline, CDR1 is SNHLY and CDR2 is FYNNEI. Trimming removed 5 bases from V and 5 bases from J; junction bases left unmatched: 7.

The chain carries TRBV18 and TRBJ1-1; D call uncertain. CDR3 length: 13 residues. Trimming took 8 bases from V and 1 from J, leaving 11 bases between them. Germline V gene data show CDR1 as KGHSH and CDR2 as LQKENI. Here the CDR3 reads CASAGPPNTEAFF. CDR3 coding DNA: TGTGCCAGCGCCGGCCCACCGAACACTGAAGCTTTCTTT.

The V gene is TRBV18, the J gene TRBJ2-3; D might be TRBD2 (6 bases). Germline CDR1 KGHSH, CDR2 LQKENI. This CDR3 comprises 15 residues. V was shortened by 3 bases and J by 2 bases, with 12 bases between the two germline ends. DNA of the CDR3: TGTGCCAGCTCACCGAACCAGCGGGCCACAGATACGCAGTATTTT. Translating gives CASSPNQRATDTQYF.

The genes are TRBV28 and TRBJ2-5, with D possibly being TRBD2 (6 bases). The V gene's germline CDR1 is MDHEN and CDR2 SYDVKM. V was cut by 5 bases and J by 4 bases, with 14 bases left in between. This CDR3 is built from 14 residues. The CDR3 bases are TGTGCCAGCAGTGCACCGGGAGCCGGAGAGACCCAGTACTTC. It is translated as CASSAPGAGETQYF.